Described below is a single TCR beta chain sequence and its context. Its antigen is not yet known. No base quality information exists; no much larger clone differs at one position. This sample is part of a study of T cell repertoires in cytomegalovirus infection (dated by TCRdb to between 2018 and 2020). Some background on the complete study: Recently identified HLA-C-restricted CMV epitopes, whose presentation resists viral immunomodulation, were targeted by peptide stimulations together with well-studied HLA-B-restricted epitopes. Because public TCR beta signatures pointed to carriage of CMV infection together with the matching HLA type, the HLA type of each donor mattered for the analysis. Overall study results and their limits: The ex vivo response was dominated by HLA-C-restricted CMV-specific TCR beta clonotypes, which also provided the single most frequent clonotype in two of eight donors. Cumulative frequency of public TCR beta family members discriminated carriers of CMV infection plus the relevant HLA type in this cohort and an independent approximately 350-donor cohort.

TCRdb names Illumina HiSeq 1500 as the instrument used. The raw public reads went through TCRdb reprocessing: fastp at Q25, MiXCR clone calling, in-frame beta chains kept. Every CDR3 protein is listed once, alongside the most common genes and DNA of its rows. Here the sample has roughly 920,000 distinct CDR3 sequences; roughly 30% occur a single time. Roughly 13% of the sample lies in the top ten. The treatment or condition label corresponds to: in vitro stimulation with specific CMV peptide epitopes to enrich CMV-specific T cells. V was cut back by 4 bases and J by 1 base, leaving a gap of 7 bases between them. CDR1 and CDR2 (LNHDA, SQIVND) derive from the germline V gene (reference sequence). From the cysteine through the phenylalanine, the CDR3 covers 13 amino acids. The retained sequence is limited to the CDR3, 39 bases, with the frame set at the first base.

Sequenced here: cultured CD8+ T cells from PBMCs, sampled from culture after CMV antigen stimulation. The rearrangement joined TRBV19 to TRBJ2-5; the D gene remains uncertain. The sequence was obtained from a human donor in good health (CMV status not recorded). Some clones in this sample may be carry-over from other donors' samples. The CDR3 reads CASSNRPQETQYF. The nucleotides are TGTGCCAGTAGTAATAGGCCCCAAGAGACCCAGTACTTC.